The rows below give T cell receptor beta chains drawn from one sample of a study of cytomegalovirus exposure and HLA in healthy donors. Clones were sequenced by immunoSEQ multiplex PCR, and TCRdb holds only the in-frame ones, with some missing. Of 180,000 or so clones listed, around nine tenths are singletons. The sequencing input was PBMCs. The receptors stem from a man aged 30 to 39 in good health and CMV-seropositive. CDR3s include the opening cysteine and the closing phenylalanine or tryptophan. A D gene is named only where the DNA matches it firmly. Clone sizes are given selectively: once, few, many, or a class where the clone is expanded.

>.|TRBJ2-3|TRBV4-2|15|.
TGTGCCAGCAGCCCGTCAGTGGGGGACACAGATACGCAGTATTTT
CASSPSVGDTDTQYF
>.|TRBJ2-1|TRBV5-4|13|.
TGTGCCAGCAGCTTCCGAGGATATAATGAGCAGTTCTTC
CASSFRGYNEQFF
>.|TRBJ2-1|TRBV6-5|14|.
TGTGCCAGCAGTTACAGGGGCGTCCACAATGAGCAGTTCTTC
CASSYRGVHNEQFF
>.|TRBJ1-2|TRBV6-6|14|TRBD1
TGTGCCAGCAGTTACCCCCCGGGACAGACTGGCTACACCTTC
CASSYPPGQTGYTF
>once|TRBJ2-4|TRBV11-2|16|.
TGTGCCAGCAGCCTACGGACAGCTATAGCCAAAAACATTCAGTACTTC
CASSLRTAIAKNIQYF
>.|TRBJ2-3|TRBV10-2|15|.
TGCGCCAGCAGTGTTATCGCGCGGAGCACAGATACGCAGTATTTT
CASSVIARSTDTQYF
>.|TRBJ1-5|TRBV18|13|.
TGTGCCAGCTCACCCTCGGCAGATCAGCCCCAGCATTTT
CASSPSADQPQHF
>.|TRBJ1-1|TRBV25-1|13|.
TGTGCCAGCAAGGATCTTAGTGGGGTTGAAGCTTTCTTT
CASKDLSGVEAFF
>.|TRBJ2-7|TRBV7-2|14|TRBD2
TGTGCCAGCAGCCCTGGGACTAACTCCTACGAGCAGTACTTC
CASSPGTNSYEQYF
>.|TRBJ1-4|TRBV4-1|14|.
TGCGCCAGCAGCCTCCGGGCTACGGGTGAAAAACTGTTTTTT
CASSLRATGEKLFF
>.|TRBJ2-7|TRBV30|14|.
TGTGCCTGGAGTGTACGGAGTCAAACCTACGAGCAGTACTTC
CAWSVRSQTYEQYF
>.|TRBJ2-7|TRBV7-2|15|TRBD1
TGTGCCAGCAGCTTCACGACAGGGACAGGCTACGAGCAGTACTTC
CASSFTTGTGYEQYF
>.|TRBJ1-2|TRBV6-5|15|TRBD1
TGTGCCAGCAGTAAACAGGGGCAAATCCTCTATGGCTACACCTTC
CASSKQGQILYGYTF
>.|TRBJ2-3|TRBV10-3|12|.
TGTGCCATCAGTGCATCCTTCTATACGCAGTATTTT
CAISASFYTQYF
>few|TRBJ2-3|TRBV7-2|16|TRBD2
TGTGCCAGCAGCTTAAGGGCTAGCGGGGGTAGTCATACGCAGTATTTT
CASSLRASGGSHTQYF
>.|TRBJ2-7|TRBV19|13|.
TGTGCCAGTAGTATTGGGCGGGGCTACGAGCAGTACTTC
CASSIGRGYEQYF
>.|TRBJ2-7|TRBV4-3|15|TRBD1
TGCGCCAGCAGCCAAGCCGACAGGGGATACTACGAGCAGTACTTC
CASSQADRGYYEQYF
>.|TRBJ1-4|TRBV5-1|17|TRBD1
TGCGCCAGCAGCTTGGGCGATACCGGGACAGGGGCTGAAAAACTGTTTTTT
CASSLGDTGTGAEKLFF
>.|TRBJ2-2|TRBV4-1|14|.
TGCGCCAGCAGCCCTGGACACAACACCGGGGAGCTGTTTTTT
CASSPGHNTGELFF
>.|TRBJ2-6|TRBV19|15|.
TGTGCCAGTAGTGTTACAGGGACTGGGGCCAACGTCCTGACTTTC
CASSVTGTGANVLTF
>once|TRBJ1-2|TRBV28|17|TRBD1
TGTGCCAGCAGTTCCCCAGGGGGGTGGCGGGGTACCTATGGCTACACCTTC
CASSSPGGWRGTYGYTF
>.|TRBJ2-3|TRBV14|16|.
TGTGCCAGCAGCCAATACAGGAGCTCTAGCACAGATACGCAGTATTTT
CASSQYRSSSTDTQYF
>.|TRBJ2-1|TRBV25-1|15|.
TGTGCCAGCAGTGAATGGGGGGACTCAAAGAATGAGCAGTTCTTC
CASSEWGDSKNEQFF
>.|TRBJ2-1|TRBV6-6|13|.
TGTGCCAGCAGTTACGCGCTACACAATGAGCAGTTCTTC
CASSYALHNEQFF
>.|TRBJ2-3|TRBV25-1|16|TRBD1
TGTGCCAGCAGTCATCGACAGGGACCGGACACAGATACGCAGTATTTT
CASSHRQGPDTDTQYF
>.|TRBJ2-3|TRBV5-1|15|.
TGCGCCAGCAGCTTGACAGGGATGTTAACAGATACGCAGTATTTT
CASSLTGMLTDTQYF
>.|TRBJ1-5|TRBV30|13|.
TGTGCCTGGAGTCCTAGTAGCAATCAGCCCCAGCATTTT
CAWSPSSNQPQHF
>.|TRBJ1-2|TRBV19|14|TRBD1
TGTGCCAGTAGTATCGAGCAGGGGGTAAGGGGCTACACCTTC
CASSIEQGVRGYTF
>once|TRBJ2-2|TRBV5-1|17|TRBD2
TGCGCCAGCAGCTTGGTTCTAGCGGGGGCGAACACCGGGGAGCTGTTTTTT
CASSLVLAGANTGELFF
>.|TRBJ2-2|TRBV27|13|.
TGTGCCAGCAGTTACTACGGCACCGGGGAGCTGTTTTTT
CASSYYGTGELFF
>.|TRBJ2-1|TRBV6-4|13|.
TGTGCCAGCAGTGATAGTCCTGGAGGTTCGCAGTTCTTC
CASSDSPGGSQFF
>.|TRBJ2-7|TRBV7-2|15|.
TGTGCCAGCAGCTTCCAAACCGGCCCCCGTGGCGAGCAGTACTTC
CASSFQTGPRGEQYF
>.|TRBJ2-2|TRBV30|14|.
TGTGCCTGGGGTTGGGGGGGCAGCGCCGGGGAGCTGTTTTTT
CAWGWGGSAGELFF
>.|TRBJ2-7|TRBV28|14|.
TGTGCCAGCAGTCTCAACGGCCCGTTATACGAGCAGTACTTC
CASSLNGPLYEQYF
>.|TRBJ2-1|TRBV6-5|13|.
TGTGCCAGCAGGACGACCTCCTACAATGAGCAGTTCTTC
CASRTTSYNEQFF
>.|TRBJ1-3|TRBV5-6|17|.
TGTGCCAGCAGCTCTGGAACGACAGGTTACTCTGGAAACACCATATATTTT
CASSSGTTGYSGNTIYF
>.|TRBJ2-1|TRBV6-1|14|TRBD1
TGTGCCAGCAGGGGGACAGGGGCTGGGAATGAGCAGTTCTTC
CASRGTGAGNEQFF
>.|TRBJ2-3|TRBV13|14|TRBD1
TGTGCCAGCAGCTCGGACAGGAGCACAGATACGCAGTATTTT
CASSSDRSTDTQYF
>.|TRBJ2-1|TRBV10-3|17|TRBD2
TGTGCCATCGAAGCGGGAGAGCTCTTGAGCTCCTACAATGAGCAGTTCTTC
CAIEAGELLSSYNEQFF
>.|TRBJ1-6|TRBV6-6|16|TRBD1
TGTGCCAGCAGTTTGGAACAGGGGGCAAGGAATTCACCCCTCCACTTT
CASSLEQGARNSPLHF
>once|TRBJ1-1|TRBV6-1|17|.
TGTGCCAGCAGTGGATCTCACAGAGGAGGGGTAGGGACTGAAGCTTTCTTT
CASSGSHRGGVGTEAFF
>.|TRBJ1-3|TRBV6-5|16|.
TGTGCCAGCAGTTACTCGGCACAGGGTGGTGGAAACACCATATATTTT
CASSYSAQGGGNTIYF
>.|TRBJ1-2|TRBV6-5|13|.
TGTGCCAGCAGTGCCCACAGGGAGTATGGCTACACCTTC
CASSAHREYGYTF
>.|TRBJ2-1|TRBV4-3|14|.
TGCGCCAGCAGCCAAGGGGCAGGCGTCGATGAGCAGTTCTTC
CASSQGAGVDEQFF
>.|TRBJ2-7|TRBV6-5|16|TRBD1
TGTGCCAGCAGTTACGGGTTGGGACAGTCATCCTACGAGCAGTACTTC
CASSYGLGQSSYEQYF
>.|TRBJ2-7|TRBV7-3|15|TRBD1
TGTGCCAGCAGCCCCTCTCTCCGAGGGGGCCACGAGCAGTACTTC
CASSPSLRGGHEQYF
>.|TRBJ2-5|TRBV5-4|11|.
TGTGCCAGCAGCGGATTAGAGACCCAGTACTTC
CASSGLETQYF
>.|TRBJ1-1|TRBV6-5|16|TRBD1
TGTGCCAGCAGTTACTCGGGGACAGGGGGCCACACTGAAGCTTTCTTT
CASSYSGTGGHTEAFF
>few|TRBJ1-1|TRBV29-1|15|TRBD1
TGCAGCGTTGAAGCCAGGGGACAGCTGAACACTGAAGCTTTCTTT
CSVEARGQLNTEAFF
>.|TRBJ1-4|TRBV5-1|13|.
TGCGCCAGCAGCGAGGACGGAGATGAAAAACTGTTTTTT
CASSEDGDEKLFF
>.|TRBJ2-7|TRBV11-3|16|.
TGTGCCAGCAGCTCGGGGTCGGGGGGGACAGCCTACGAGCAGTACTTC
CASSSGSGGTAYEQYF
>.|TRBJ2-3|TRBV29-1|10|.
TGCAGCGTTCCGGGACTCCCCCAGTATTTT
CSVPGLPQYF
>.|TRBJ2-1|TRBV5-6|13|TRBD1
TGTGCCAGCAGGCGTGACAGGGGAAATGAGCAGTTCTTC
CASRRDRGNEQFF